Listed below are T cell receptor beta chains from one sample, sequenced in a study of control samples from healthy donors and cancer patients. Some clones are missing from TCRdb's copy, which holds only in-frame ones; the method was immunoSEQ multiplex PCR. The sample records approximately 170,000 clones, 92% being singletons. Sequencing was done on a sample of blood. These receptor sequences come from a woman in her twenties or thirties in good health. Each CDR3 is given with its conserved first and last residue. The order of the fields is J gene, clone size, V gene, D gene, CDR3 length, CDR3 DNA, CDR3 protein. D genes are given only for firm matches. Only part of the rows carry a size: once, few, many, or a class if the clone is expanded.

j_call: TRBJ1-4; clone_size: NA; v_call: TRBV28; d_call: TRBD1; cdr3_length: 12; cdr3_nt: TGTGCCAGCAGTTTCCAGACAGGGAAACTGTTTTTT; cdr3_aa: CASSFQTGKLFF
j_call: TRBJ1-5; clone_size: NA; v_call: TRBV6-5; d_call: NA; cdr3_length: 14; cdr3_nt: TGTGCCAGCAGTCTTCAGGGATATAATCAGCCCCAGCATTTT; cdr3_aa: CASSLQGYNQPQHF
j_call: TRBJ1-3; clone_size: NA; v_call: TRBV6-2/TRBV6-3; d_call: NA; cdr3_length: 16; cdr3_nt: TGTGCCAGCAGTCAACTTTTAGGACCTGACGGAAACACCATATATTTT; cdr3_aa: CASSQLLGPDGNTIYF
j_call: TRBJ2-1; clone_size: NA; v_call: TRBV9; d_call: TRBD2; cdr3_length: 17; cdr3_nt: TGTGCCAGCAGCGTAGAACTAGCGGGAGTAGGTGACAATGAGCAGTTCTTC; cdr3_aa: CASSVELAGVGDNEQFF
j_call: TRBJ2-1; clone_size: NA; v_call: TRBV7-9; d_call: TRBD2; cdr3_length: 15; cdr3_nt: TGTGCCAGCAGCTTAGGAGGGACTAGACACAATGAGCAGTTCTTC; cdr3_aa: CASSLGGTRHNEQFF
j_call: TRBJ2-3; clone_size: NA; v_call: TRBV18; d_call: NA; cdr3_length: 12; cdr3_nt: TGTGCCAGCTCTTCTTTCACAGATACGCAGTATTTT; cdr3_aa: CASSSFTDTQYF
j_call: TRBJ1-5; clone_size: NA; v_call: TRBV2; d_call: NA; cdr3_length: 15; cdr3_nt: TGTGCCAGCATGGGTGACAGCTATAGCAATCAGCCCCAGCATTTT; cdr3_aa: CASMGDSYSNQPQHF
j_call: TRBJ1-1; clone_size: NA; v_call: TRBV5-5; d_call: NA; cdr3_length: 16; cdr3_nt: TGTGCCAGCAGCTTGGAGGACGGGCCCATGAACACTGAAGCTTTCTTT; cdr3_aa: CASSLEDGPMNTEAFF
j_call: TRBJ2-7; clone_size: NA; v_call: TRBV5-6; d_call: NA; cdr3_length: 12; cdr3_nt: TGTGCCAGCAGCTCGTCTTACTACGAGCAGTACTTC; cdr3_aa: CASSSSYYEQYF
j_call: TRBJ2-7; clone_size: NA; v_call: TRBV6-5; d_call: TRBD1; cdr3_length: 14; cdr3_nt: TGTGCCACCCTAAGGGGGCTTCACTCCTACGAGCAGTACTTC; cdr3_aa: CATLRGLHSYEQYF
j_call: TRBJ2-1; clone_size: NA; v_call: TRBV19; d_call: TRBD2; cdr3_length: 15; cdr3_nt: TGTGCCAGTAGTATAGTGGGGACTAGCAAAAATGAGCAGTTCTTC; cdr3_aa: CASSIVGTSKNEQFF
j_call: TRBJ1-1; clone_size: NA; v_call: TRBV4-2; d_call: NA; cdr3_length: 15; cdr3_nt: TGTGCCAGCAGCCAAGATTCCCAGGGGCGTACTGAAGCTTTCTTT; cdr3_aa: CASSQDSQGRTEAFF
j_call: TRBJ2-7; clone_size: NA; v_call: TRBV4-1; d_call: TRBD1; cdr3_length: 15; cdr3_nt: TGCGCCAGCAGCCACATATCGGACAGGGGGAACGAGCAGTACTTC; cdr3_aa: CASSHISDRGNEQYF
j_call: TRBJ1-1; clone_size: NA; v_call: TRBV7-9; d_call: NA; cdr3_length: 13; cdr3_nt: TGTGCCAGCAGCCTACAGACTTGGGAAGAAGCTTTCTTT; cdr3_aa: CASSLQTWEEAFF
j_call: TRBJ2-1; clone_size: NA; v_call: TRBV6-2/TRBV6-3; d_call: TRBD2; cdr3_length: 15; cdr3_nt: TGTGCCAGCAGTTACTTGCGGGAGGCGGGCAATGAGCAGTTCTTC; cdr3_aa: CASSYLREAGNEQFF
j_call: TRBJ2-1; clone_size: NA; v_call: TRBV28; d_call: NA; cdr3_length: 18; cdr3_nt: TGTGCCAGCAGTTTAAGAGGTTGGGGGGGCGCGTTCTACAATGAGCAGTTCTTC; cdr3_aa: CASSLRGWGGAFYNEQFF
j_call: TRBJ2-1; clone_size: NA; v_call: TRBV6-5; d_call: NA; cdr3_length: 15; cdr3_nt: TGTGCCAGCAGTAACAGGGCGGGTTTTGGCAATGAGCAGTTCTTC; cdr3_aa: CASSNRAGFGNEQFF
j_call: TRBJ1-5; clone_size: NA; v_call: TRBV12-3/TRBV12-4; d_call: NA; cdr3_length: 12; cdr3_nt: TGTGCCAGCAGCCCAGGTTATCAGCCCCAGCATTTT; cdr3_aa: CASSPGYQPQHF
j_call: TRBJ2-1; clone_size: NA; v_call: TRBV24-1; d_call: NA; cdr3_length: 14; cdr3_nt: TGTGCCACCAGTGGGAGAGGGTGGGGCAATGAGCAGTTCTTC; cdr3_aa: CATSGRGWGNEQFF
j_call: TRBJ2-2; clone_size: NA; v_call: TRBV27; d_call: TRBD1; cdr3_length: 15; cdr3_nt: TGTGCCAGCAGTATGTGGACAGGGAACACCGGGGAGCTGTTTTTT; cdr3_aa: CASSMWTGNTGELFF
j_call: TRBJ2-1; clone_size: NA; v_call: TRBV12-3/TRBV12-4; d_call: NA; cdr3_length: 12; cdr3_nt: TGTGCCAGCAGTTTAATAGGGGGAGAGCAGTTCTTC; cdr3_aa: CASSLIGGEQFF
j_call: TRBJ1-2; clone_size: NA; v_call: TRBV5-5; d_call: NA; cdr3_length: 16; cdr3_nt: TGTGCCAGCAGCTTGGTTGCAGGAGGGGGATTTTATGGCTACACCTTC; cdr3_aa: CASSLVAGGGFYGYTF
j_call: TRBJ2-2; clone_size: NA; v_call: TRBV12-3/TRBV12-4; d_call: TRBD1; cdr3_length: 11; cdr3_nt: TGTGCCGGAACAGGGGGCGGGGGGCTGTTTTTT; cdr3_aa: CAGTGGGGLFF
j_call: TRBJ2-7; clone_size: few; v_call: TRBV6-6; d_call: TRBD1; cdr3_length: 15; cdr3_nt: TGTGCCAGCAGCCCTCGACAGGGGGCCTCCTACGAGCAGTACTTC; cdr3_aa: CASSPRQGASYEQYF
j_call: TRBJ1-1; clone_size: NA; v_call: TRBV19; d_call: TRBD1; cdr3_length: 14; cdr3_nt: TGTGCCAGTAGTATTGCAGGGGGTTTCACTGAAGCTTTCTTT; cdr3_aa: CASSIAGGFTEAFF
j_call: TRBJ2-7; clone_size: NA; v_call: TRBV2; d_call: NA; cdr3_length: 13; cdr3_nt: TGTGCCAGCAGCGCTCCGGGTCAGTACGAGCAGTACTTC; cdr3_aa: CASSAPGQYEQYF
j_call: TRBJ2-5; clone_size: NA; v_call: TRBV27; d_call: NA; cdr3_length: 14; cdr3_nt: TGTGCCAGCAGCCCTTGGGGTAGAAGAGAGACCCAGTACTTC; cdr3_aa: CASSPWGRRETQYF
j_call: TRBJ1-3; clone_size: NA; v_call: TRBV11-1; d_call: NA; cdr3_length: 15; cdr3_nt: TGTGCCAGCAGCTCGGACGGAAGCTCTGGAAACACCATATATTTT; cdr3_aa: CASSSDGSSGNTIYF
j_call: TRBJ2-7; clone_size: NA; v_call: TRBV2; d_call: TRBD1; cdr3_length: 11; cdr3_nt: TGTGCCGGTTCCGACAGGGGTCCGCAGTACTTC; cdr3_aa: CAGSDRGPQYF
j_call: TRBJ1-5; clone_size: NA; v_call: TRBV6-1; d_call: NA; cdr3_length: 16; cdr3_nt: TGTGCCAGCAGTGACGACCGTACAGGGAGGAATCAGCCCCAGCATTTT; cdr3_aa: CASSDDRTGRNQPQHF
j_call: TRBJ2-6; clone_size: NA; v_call: TRBV3-1/TRBV3-2; d_call: NA; cdr3_length: 16; cdr3_nt: TGTGCCAGCAGCCAGTCCGGAGTCCCTGGGGCCAACGTCCTGACTTTC; cdr3_aa: CASSQSGVPGANVLTF
j_call: TRBJ2-2; clone_size: NA; v_call: TRBV10-3; d_call: TRBD2; cdr3_length: 16; cdr3_nt: TGTGCCATCAGTGAGCGGAAGCGGGAGCGCACCGGGGAGCTGTTTTTT; cdr3_aa: CAISERKRERTGELFF
j_call: TRBJ2-1; clone_size: NA; v_call: TRBV5-1; d_call: NA; cdr3_length: 15; cdr3_nt: TGCGCCAGCAGCGTTACTGAGAGCTCCTACAATGAGCAGTTCTTC; cdr3_aa: CASSVTESSYNEQFF
j_call: TRBJ2-7; clone_size: NA; v_call: TRBV15; d_call: TRBD2; cdr3_length: 14; cdr3_nt: TGTGCCACCAGCAGAGAACTAGCGGGAGTCGAGCAGTACTTC; cdr3_aa: CATSRELAGVEQYF
j_call: TRBJ2-5; clone_size: NA; v_call: TRBV20-1; d_call: NA; cdr3_length: 12; cdr3_nt: TGCAGTGCTAGTGGGGCCCAGGAGACCCAGTACTTC; cdr3_aa: CSASGAQETQYF
j_call: TRBJ2-1; clone_size: NA; v_call: TRBV4-2; d_call: TRBD2; cdr3_length: 15; cdr3_nt: TGTGCCAGCAGCCATGGACTAGCGGGAGGGGATGAGCAGTTCTTC; cdr3_aa: CASSHGLAGGDEQFF
j_call: TRBJ1-2; clone_size: NA; v_call: TRBV29-1; d_call: NA; cdr3_length: 11; cdr3_nt: TGCAGCGCCTCCTGGGGCTGGAGCTACACCTTC; cdr3_aa: CSASWGWSYTF
j_call: TRBJ1-1; clone_size: NA; v_call: TRBV7-2; d_call: NA; cdr3_length: 12; cdr3_nt: TGTGCCAGCAGCCCCCCCCAAGCTGAAGCTTTCTTT; cdr3_aa: CASSPPQAEAFF
j_call: TRBJ1-2; clone_size: NA; v_call: TRBV19; d_call: TRBD1; cdr3_length: 15; cdr3_nt: TGTGCCAGTAGTCCGTGGACAGGGAATAACTATGGCTACACCTTC; cdr3_aa: CASSPWTGNNYGYTF
j_call: TRBJ2-1; clone_size: few; v_call: TRBV24-1; d_call: TRBD2; cdr3_length: 14; cdr3_nt: TGTGCCACCAGTGCTAGCGGGAGTGGCAATGAGCAGTTCTTC; cdr3_aa: CATSASGSGNEQFF
j_call: TRBJ1-5; clone_size: NA; v_call: TRBV4-1; d_call: NA; cdr3_length: 14; cdr3_nt: TGCGCCAGCAGCCCAGGGCATAGCAATCAGCCCCAGCATTTT; cdr3_aa: CASSPGHSNQPQHF
j_call: TRBJ1-1; clone_size: NA; v_call: TRBV12-3/TRBV12-4; d_call: NA; cdr3_length: 13; cdr3_nt: TGTGCCAGCAGTTCGGTAGGGGTGGCTGAAGCTTTCTTT; cdr3_aa: CASSSVGVAEAFF
j_call: TRBJ1-1; clone_size: once; v_call: TRBV18; d_call: NA; cdr3_length: 15; cdr3_nt: TGTGCCAGCTCACCACGCCAGAGCATGAACACTGAAGCTTTCTTT; cdr3_aa: CASSPRQSMNTEAFF
j_call: TRBJ2-2; clone_size: NA; v_call: TRBV27; d_call: NA; cdr3_length: 12; cdr3_nt: TGTGCCAGCCTGAGGAGGACCGGGGAGCTGTTTTTT; cdr3_aa: CASLRRTGELFF
j_call: TRBJ2-1; clone_size: NA; v_call: TRBV9; d_call: NA; cdr3_length: 14; cdr3_nt: TGTGCCAGCACAAGGGGGGTTCCCTACAATGAGCAGTTCTTC; cdr3_aa: CASTRGVPYNEQFF
j_call: TRBJ1-3; clone_size: NA; v_call: TRBV7-2; d_call: TRBD1; cdr3_length: 15; cdr3_nt: TGTGCCAGCAGCTTACTCCGGACAGGGTCCGACACCATATATTTT; cdr3_aa: CASSLLRTGSDTIYF
j_call: TRBJ2-1; clone_size: NA; v_call: TRBV5-1; d_call: TRBD2; cdr3_length: 16; cdr3_nt: TGCGCCAGCAGCTTGGGTCTAGCGGGAGCCAGCCCTGAGCAGTTCTTC; cdr3_aa: CASSLGLAGASPEQFF
j_call: TRBJ1-1; clone_size: NA; v_call: TRBV5-6; d_call: NA; cdr3_length: 15; cdr3_nt: TGTGCCAGCAGCTCCTACGGACTTCGGAACACTGAAGCTTTCTTT; cdr3_aa: CASSSYGLRNTEAFF
j_call: TRBJ2-7; clone_size: NA; v_call: TRBV4-1; d_call: TRBD1; cdr3_length: 15; cdr3_nt: TGCGCCAGCAGCCAAGCTCGACAGGGGGCCTACGAGCAGTACTTC; cdr3_aa: CASSQARQGAYEQYF
j_call: TRBJ2-1; clone_size: NA; v_call: TRBV18; d_call: TRBD1; cdr3_length: 13; cdr3_nt: TGTGCCAGCTCACCCCGACAGGGTGGGGAGCAGTTCTTC; cdr3_aa: CASSPRQGGEQFF